This TCR beta chain was captured by sequencing in a study of circulating and synovial CD4+ cells in juvenile arthritis. Some clones are missing from TCRdb's copy, which holds only in-frame ones; the method was immunoSEQ multiplex PCR. The sample includes about 33,000 clones, nearly 95% of them seen just once. Regarding this clone: Its antigen is not identified.

The V gene end was trimmed by 5 bases and the J gene end by 4 bases; junction bases not matched to a gene: 19. CDR1 is LNHDA, CDR2 SQIVND, per germline (reference sequence). The length of the CDR3 is 18 residues. Findings and limits, study-wide: CPL versus bulk CD4 samples: T cell genome counts differed by at least an order of magnitude. These blood cells shared more CDR3 sequences with synovium than bulk blood.

This TCR derives from a human donor with juvenile idiopathic arthritis. The chain is built from TRBV19 and TRBJ2-7; 8 bases are a match to TRBD2. Material for sequencing was CD4+ T cells from blood. As DNA, the CDR3 is TGTGCCAGTAGTGAGACGGGACTAGTAGGGGCCTCGGTTTACGAGCAGTACTTC. This translates into CASSETGLVGASVYEQYF.